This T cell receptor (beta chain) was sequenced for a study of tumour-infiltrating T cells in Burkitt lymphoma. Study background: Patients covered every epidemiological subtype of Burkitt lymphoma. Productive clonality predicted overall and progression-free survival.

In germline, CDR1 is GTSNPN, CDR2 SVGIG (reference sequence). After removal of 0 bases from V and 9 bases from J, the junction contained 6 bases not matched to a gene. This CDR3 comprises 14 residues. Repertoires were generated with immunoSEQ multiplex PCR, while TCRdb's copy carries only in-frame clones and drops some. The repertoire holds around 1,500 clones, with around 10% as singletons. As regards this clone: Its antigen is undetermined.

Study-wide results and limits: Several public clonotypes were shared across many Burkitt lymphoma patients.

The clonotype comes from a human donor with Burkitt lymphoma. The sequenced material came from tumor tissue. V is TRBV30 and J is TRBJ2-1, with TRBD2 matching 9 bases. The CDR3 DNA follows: TGTGCCTGGAGTGTACAACTAGCGGGTGGTGAGCAGTTCTTC. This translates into CAWSVQLAGGEQFF.